The clone carrying this TCR beta chain was seen a handful of times. The sample originates from a study of regulatory T cells in long-lasting Graves disease. Through Arm-PCR of CDR3 regions and iRepertoire HTBI primers, TCR beta libraries were built. MiXCR, applied by TCRdb to the multiplex PCR reads, yields one record per CDR3 protein. The sample holds approximately 400,000 distinct CDR3 sequences; roughly 15% are singletons and the top ten take about a fifth. The time point is: newly diagnosed GD, antithyroid drugs for less than 3 months. From PBMCs, RNA was extracted and then used to make the TCR library. An endocrinology department located in Xi'an, China, was where the patients came from. This TCR came from a female donor with Graves disease. Sequencing was performed on peripheral blood mononuclear cells (PBMCs), taken at new diagnosis, from a patient treated with antithyroid drugs.

CDR3 sequence (DNA): TGCGCCAGCAGCCAAGATTACGGAGGGGGAAACACCATATATTTT. Its translation: CASSQDYGGGNTIYF. This chain joins TRBV4-3 and TRBJ1-3; D remains ambiguous. The V gene's germline CDR1 is LGHNA and CDR2 YSLEER. With 0 bases removed from V and 4 bases from J, the gap between germline ends came to 10 bases. The CDR3 spans 15 residues.